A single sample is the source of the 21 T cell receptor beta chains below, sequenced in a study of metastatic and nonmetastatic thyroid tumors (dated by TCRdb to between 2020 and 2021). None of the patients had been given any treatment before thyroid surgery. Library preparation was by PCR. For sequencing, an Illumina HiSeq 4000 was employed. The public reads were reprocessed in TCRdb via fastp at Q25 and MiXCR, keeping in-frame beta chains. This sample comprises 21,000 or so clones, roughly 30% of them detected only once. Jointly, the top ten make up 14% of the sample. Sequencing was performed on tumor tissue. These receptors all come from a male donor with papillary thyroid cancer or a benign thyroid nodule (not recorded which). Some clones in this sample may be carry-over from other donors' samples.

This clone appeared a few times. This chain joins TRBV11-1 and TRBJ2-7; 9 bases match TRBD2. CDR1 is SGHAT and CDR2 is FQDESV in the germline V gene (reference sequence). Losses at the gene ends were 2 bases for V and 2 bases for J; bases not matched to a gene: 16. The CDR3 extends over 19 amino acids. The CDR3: CASSLRSLSGGANPYEQYF. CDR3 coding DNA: TGTGCCAGCAGCTTAAGGTCACTTAGCGGGGGCGCGAACCCCTACGAGCAGTACTTC.

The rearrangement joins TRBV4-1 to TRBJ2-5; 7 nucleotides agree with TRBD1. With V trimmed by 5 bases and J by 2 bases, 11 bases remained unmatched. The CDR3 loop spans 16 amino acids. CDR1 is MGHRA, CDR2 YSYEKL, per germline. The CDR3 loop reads CASSSPGRDRQETQYF. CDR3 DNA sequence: TGCGCCAGCAGCTCCCCCGGCCGGGACAGACAAGAGACCCAGTACTTC.

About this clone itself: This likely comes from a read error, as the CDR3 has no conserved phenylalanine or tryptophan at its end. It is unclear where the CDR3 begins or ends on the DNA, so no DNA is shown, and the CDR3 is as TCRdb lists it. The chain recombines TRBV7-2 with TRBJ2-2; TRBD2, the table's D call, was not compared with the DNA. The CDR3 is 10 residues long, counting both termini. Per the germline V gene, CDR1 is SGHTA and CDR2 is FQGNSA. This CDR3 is CASSCALGLA.

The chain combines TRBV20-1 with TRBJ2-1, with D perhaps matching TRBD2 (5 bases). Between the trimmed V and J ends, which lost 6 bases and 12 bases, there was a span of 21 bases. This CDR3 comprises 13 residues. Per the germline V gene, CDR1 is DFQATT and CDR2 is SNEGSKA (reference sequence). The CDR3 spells CSALLDSIRGQFF. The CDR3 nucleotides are TGCAGTGCGCTCCTGGACTCAATCCGGGGGCAGTTCTTC.

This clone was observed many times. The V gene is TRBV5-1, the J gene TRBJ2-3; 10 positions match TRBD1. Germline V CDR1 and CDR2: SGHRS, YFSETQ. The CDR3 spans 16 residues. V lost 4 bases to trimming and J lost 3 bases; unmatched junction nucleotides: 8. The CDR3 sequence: CASSHPTGGGTDTQYF. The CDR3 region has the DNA TGCGCCAGCAGCCATCCGACAGGGGGCGGTACAGATACGCAGTATTTT. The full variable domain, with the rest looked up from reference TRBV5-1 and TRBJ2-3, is KAGVTQTPRYLIKTRGQQVTLSCSPISGHRSVSWYQQTPGQGLQFLFEYFSETQRNKGNFPGRFSGRQFSNSRSEMNVSTLELGDSALYLCASSHPTGGGTDTQYFGPGTRLTVL.

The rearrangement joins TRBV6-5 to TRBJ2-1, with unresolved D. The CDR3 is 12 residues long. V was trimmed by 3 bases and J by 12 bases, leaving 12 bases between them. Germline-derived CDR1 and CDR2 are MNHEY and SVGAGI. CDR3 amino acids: CASSYGVPRQFF. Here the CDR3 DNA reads TGTGCCAGCAGTTATGGAGTCCCTAGGCAGTTCTTC.

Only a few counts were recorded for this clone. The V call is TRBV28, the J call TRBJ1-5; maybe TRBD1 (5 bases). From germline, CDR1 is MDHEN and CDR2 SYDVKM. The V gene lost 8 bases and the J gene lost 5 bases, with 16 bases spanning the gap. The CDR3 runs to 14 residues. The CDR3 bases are TGTGCCAGCGTGCGAGGGTGGGGCGATCAGCCCCAGCATTTT. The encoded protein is CASVRGWGDQPQHF. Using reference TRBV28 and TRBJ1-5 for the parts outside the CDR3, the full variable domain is DVKVTQSSRYLVKRTGEKVFLECVQDMDHENMFWYRQDPGLGLRLIYFSYDVKMKEKGDIPEGYSVSREKKERFSLILESASTNQTSMYLCASVRGWGDQPQHFGDGTRLSIL.

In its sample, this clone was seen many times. In nucleotides, the CDR3 is TGTGCCAGCAGTCCTACCCCTAGCGGAGGGGATACGCAGTATTTT. This encodes CASSPTPSGGDTQYF. V and J are TRBV27 and TRBJ2-3; 7 positions match TRBD2. The CDR3 contains 15 residues. Germline V gene data show CDR1 as MNHEY and CDR2 as SMNVEV (reference sequence). V shed 5 bases, J shed 6 bases, and the junction held 11 bases outside the gene matches.

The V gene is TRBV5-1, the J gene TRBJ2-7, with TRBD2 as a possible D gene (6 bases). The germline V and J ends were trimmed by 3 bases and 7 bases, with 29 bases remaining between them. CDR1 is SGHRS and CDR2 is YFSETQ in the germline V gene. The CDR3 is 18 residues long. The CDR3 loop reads CASSWQLRGETSVLEQYF. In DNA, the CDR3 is TGCGCCAGCAGCTGGCAGCTTCGCGGGGAGACTAGTGTATTGGAGCAGTACTTC.

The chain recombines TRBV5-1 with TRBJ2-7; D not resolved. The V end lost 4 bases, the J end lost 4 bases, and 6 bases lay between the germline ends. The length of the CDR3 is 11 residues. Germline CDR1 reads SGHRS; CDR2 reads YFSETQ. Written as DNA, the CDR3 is TGCGCCAGCAGCCCAACGTACGAGCAGTACTTC. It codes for CASSPTYEQYF.

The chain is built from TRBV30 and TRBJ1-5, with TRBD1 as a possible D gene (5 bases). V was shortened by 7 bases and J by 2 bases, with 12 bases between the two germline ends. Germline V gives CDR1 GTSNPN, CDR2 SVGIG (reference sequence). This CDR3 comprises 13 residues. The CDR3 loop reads CAYGGAGNQPQHF. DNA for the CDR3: TGTGCCTACGGTGGGGCAGGCAATCAGCCCCAGCATTTT.

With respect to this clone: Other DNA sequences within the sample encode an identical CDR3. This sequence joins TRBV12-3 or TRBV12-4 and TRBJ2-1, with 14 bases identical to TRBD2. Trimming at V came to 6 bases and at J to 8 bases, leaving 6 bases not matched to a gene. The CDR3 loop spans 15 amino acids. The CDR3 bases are TGTGCCAGCAGCCCCGGGACTAGCGGGAGTGATGAGCAGTTCTTC. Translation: CASSPGTSGSDEQFF.

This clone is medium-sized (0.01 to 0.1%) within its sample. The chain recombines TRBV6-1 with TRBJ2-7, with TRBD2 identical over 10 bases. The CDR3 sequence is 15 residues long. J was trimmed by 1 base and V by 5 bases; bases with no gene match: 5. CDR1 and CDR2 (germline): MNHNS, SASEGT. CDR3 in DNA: TGTGCCAGCAGTACACCGGGACTAGCGTCCTACGAGCAGTACTTC. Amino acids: CASSTPGLASYEQYF.

This chain's CDR3 is CAIGGDTYQPQHF. CDR3 sequence (DNA): TGTGCCATCGGGGGGGACACCTATCAGCCCCAGCATTTT. The chain uses TRBV6-1 and TRBJ1-5; tentative D call: TRBD1 (6 bases). The length of the CDR3 is 13 residues. Trimming cost V 10 bases and J 5 bases, with 15 bases left between them. Germline V lookup: CDR1 MNHNS, CDR2 SASEGT.

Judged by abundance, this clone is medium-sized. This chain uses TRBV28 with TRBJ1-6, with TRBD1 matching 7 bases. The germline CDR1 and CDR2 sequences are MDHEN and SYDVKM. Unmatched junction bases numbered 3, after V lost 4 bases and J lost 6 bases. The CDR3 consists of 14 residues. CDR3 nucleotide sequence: TGTGCCAGCAGTTGGACAGGATTTAATTCACCCCTCCACTTT. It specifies CASSWTGFNSPLHF.

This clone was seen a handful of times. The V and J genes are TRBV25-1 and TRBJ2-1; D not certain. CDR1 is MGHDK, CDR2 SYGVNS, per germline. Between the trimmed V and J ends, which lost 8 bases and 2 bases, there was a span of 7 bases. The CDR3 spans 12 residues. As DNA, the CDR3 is TGTGCCAGCTCAACAACCTACAATGAGCAGTTCTTC. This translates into CASSTTYNEQFF.

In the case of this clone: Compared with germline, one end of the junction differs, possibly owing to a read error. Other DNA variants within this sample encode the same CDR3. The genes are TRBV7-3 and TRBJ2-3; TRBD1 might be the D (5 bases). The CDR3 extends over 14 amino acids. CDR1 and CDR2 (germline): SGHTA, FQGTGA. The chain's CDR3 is CASNLVGQTDTQYF. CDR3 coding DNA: TGTGCCAGCAACTTAGTAGGGCAGACAGATACTCAGTATTTT.

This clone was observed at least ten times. For the CDR3, the DNA is TGTGCCAGCCCCACTCCTAACAGGGAAACGGACAATGAGCAGTTCTTC. Encoded protein: CASPTPNRETDNEQFF. This rearrangement joins TRBV27 to TRBJ2-1, with a possible D match to TRBD1 (6 bases). Looked up from germline, CDR1 is MNHEY and CDR2 is SMNVEV (reference sequence). The CDR3 sequence is 16 residues long. V was cut by 8 bases and J by 5 bases, with 22 bases left in between.

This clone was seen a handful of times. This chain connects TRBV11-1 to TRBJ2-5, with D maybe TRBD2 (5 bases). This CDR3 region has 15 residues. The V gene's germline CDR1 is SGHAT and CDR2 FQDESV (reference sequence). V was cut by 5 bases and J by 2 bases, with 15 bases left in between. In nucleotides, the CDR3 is TGTGCCAGCAGCCAGTCCGGGATTATACAAGAGACCCAGTACTTC. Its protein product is CASSQSGIIQETQYF.

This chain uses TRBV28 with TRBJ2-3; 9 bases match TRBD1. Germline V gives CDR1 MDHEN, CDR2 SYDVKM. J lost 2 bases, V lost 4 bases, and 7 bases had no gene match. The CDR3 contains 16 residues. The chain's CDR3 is CASSSWTGETTDTQYF. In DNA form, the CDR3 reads TGTGCCAGCAGTTCCTGGACAGGGGAGACCACAGATACGCAGTATTTT.

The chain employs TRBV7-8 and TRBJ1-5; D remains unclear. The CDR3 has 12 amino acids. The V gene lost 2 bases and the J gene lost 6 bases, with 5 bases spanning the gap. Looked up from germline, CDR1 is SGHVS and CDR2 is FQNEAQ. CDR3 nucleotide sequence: TGTGCCAGCAGCTTATTGCTTCAGCCCCAGCATTTT. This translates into CASSLLLQPQHF.